The TCR beta chain described here comes from a study of T-cell memory formation after mild COVID-19. Whole-study context: TCR clusters were mostly confined to one donor each. Study conclusions and caveats: Clones that shrank (day 15 to 85) were balanced CD4/CD8, whereas later expanders leaned CD4+.

Germline lookup yields CDR1 SGHTA and CDR2 FQGNSA. The CDR3 is 17 residues long. V lost 2 bases, J lost 0 bases, and 16 bases lay in between. This clonotype was found a few times. Its target is not known. TCRdb itself ran the 5' RACE reads through MiXCR, one entry per CDR3 protein. The table records 550,000 to 700,000 distinct CDR3 sequences, around 16% of them present only once. Input material: PBMCs or a T cell subset sorted from them (not recorded which). This TCR came from an adult woman who had mild COVID-19 (a few samples of this study predate the infection). Cell type and time point are not known. This chain joins TRBV7-2 and TRBJ1-2, with D possibly matching TRBD1 (6 bases). The CDR3 reads CASSLRGARKTNYGYTF. CDR3 bases: TGTGCCAGCAGCTTAAGGGGGGCGCGGAAAACTAACTATGGCTACACCTTC.